The 26 T cell receptor beta chains presented below share a single source sample, sequenced in a study of blood T cell repertoires in COVID-19. Sequencing was performed with immunoSEQ multiplex PCR; in TCRdb, only in-frame clones are kept and a portion is missing. The table has roughly 63,000 clones, over 75% seen once. Sequences were obtained from peripheral blood. These receptors were taken from a man aged 50 or older with acute or convalescent COVID-19.

V gene TRBV28 combines with J gene TRBJ1-1; TRBD1 agrees at 9 bases. V shed 3 bases, J shed 5 bases, and the junction held 7 bases outside the gene matches. Germline values: CDR1 MDHEN, CDR2 SYDVKM. CDR3 size: 15 residues. The CDR3 sequence is CASSLGDRVGTEAFF. CDR3 coding DNA: TGTGCCAGCAGTTTGGGGGACAGGGTAGGTACTGAAGCTTTCTTT.

The chain recombines TRBV9 with TRBJ2-5, with D tentatively TRBD2 (5 bases). The V end lost 1 base, the J end lost 5 bases, and 15 bases lay between the germline ends. This CDR3 comprises 15 residues. Germline-derived CDR1 and CDR2 are SGDLS and YYNGEE. The CDR3 protein is CASSVTPTRQETQYF. The DNA for the CDR3 is TGTGCCAGCAGCGTAACCCCTACTAGGCAGGAGACCCAGTACTTC.

The chain carries TRBV4-2 and TRBJ1-5, with TRBD1 identical over 8 bases. V dropped 4 bases and J dropped 6; count of bases not matched to a gene: 5. The length of the CDR3 is 14 residues. Germline-derived CDR1 and CDR2 are LGHNA and YNFKEQ. The CDR3 sequence is CASSPGGASQPQHF. The DNA for the CDR3 is TGTGCCAGCAGCCCAGGGGGCGCGAGTCAGCCCCAGCATTTT.

The chain joins TRBV11-3 to TRBJ2-3; D is ambiguous. This CDR3 contains 14 residues. The V end lost 0 bases, the J end lost 6 bases, and 10 bases lay between the germline ends. CDR1 is SGHNT, CDR2 YENEEA, per germline. CDR3 protein: CASSLDGVRDTQYF. In DNA, the CDR3 is TGTGCCAGCAGCTTAGACGGTGTTCGGGATACGCAGTATTTT.

The genes are TRBV24-1 and TRBJ2-1; a weak D match, TRBD2 (6 bases). Germline V CDR1 and CDR2: KGHDR, SFDVKD. With 3 bases removed from V and 6 bases from J, the gap between germline ends came to 17 bases. The CDR3 is made up of 16 amino acids. CDR3 sequence: CATSDELAQGPNEQFF. The CDR3 bases are TGTGCCACCAGTGATGAACTAGCCCAGGGTCCCAATGAGCAGTTCTTC.

J is TRBJ1-6 and V is TRBV28; tentatively, D is TRBD1 (6 bases). This CDR3 has 15 residues. The V end lost 5 bases, the J end lost 6 bases, and 14 bases lay between the germline ends. Germline loops: CDR1 MDHEN, CDR2 SYDVKM. The CDR3: CASSSRNRVNSPLHF. In nucleotides, the CDR3 is TGTGCCAGCAGTAGCCGGAACAGGGTTAATTCACCCCTCCACTTT.

The rearrangement uses TRBV6-2 or TRBV6-3 and TRBJ1-1; unclear D gene. Germline V gives CDR1 MNHEY, CDR2 SVGEGT. The germline V and J ends were trimmed by 6 bases and 9 bases, with 17 bases remaining between them. CDR3 length: 13 residues. The CDR3 DNA sequence: TGTGCCAGCAGCCTAGCCGGGGTAAAACAAGCTTTCTTT. It specifies CASSLAGVKQAFF.

V gene TRBV5-6 combines with J gene TRBJ2-5; D is undetermined. This CDR3 is 11 amino acids long. CDR1 and CDR2 from the germline V gene are SGHDT and YYEEEE. Trimming removed 3 bases from V and 5 bases from J, with 5 bases in between. DNA for the CDR3: TGTGCCAGCAGCTACGGTGAGACCCAGTACTTC. Translating gives CASSYGETQYF.

The V and J genes are TRBV30 and TRBJ1-5; D unresolved. Trimming took 4 bases from V and 4 from J, leaving 11 bases between them. The germline CDR1 and CDR2 sequences are GTSNPN and SVGIG (reference sequence). The CDR3 is made up of 13 amino acids. The CDR3 region is CAWNPAGNQPQHF. For the CDR3, the DNA is TGTGCCTGGAATCCTGCGGGGAATCAGCCCCAGCATTTT.

This clone occurred a few times. The chain carries TRBV4-1 and TRBJ2-1; weak D call: TRBD2 (6 bases). The V end lost 0 bases, the J end lost 9 bases, and 15 bases lay between the germline ends. This CDR3 has 15 amino acids. Germline loops: CDR1 MGHRA, CDR2 YSYEKL. The CDR3 here is CASSQEEGLIREQFF. The CDR3 region has the DNA TGCGCCAGCAGCCAAGAGGAGGGCTTAATCCGTGAGCAGTTCTTC.

CDR3 region: CASSLWGGVTEAFF. The CDR3 coding sequence is TGTGCCAGCAGCTTGTGGGGAGGGGTCACTGAAGCTTTCTTT. The chain couples TRBV5-4 to TRBJ1-1; weak D call: TRBD1 (5 bases). This CDR3 contains 14 residues. CDR1 is SGHNT, CDR2 YYREEE, per germline (reference sequence). With 1 base removed from V and 4 bases from J, the gap between germline ends came to 11 bases. Drawing the rest from reference TRBV5-4 and TRBJ1-1, the complete variable domain is ETGVTQSPTHLIKTRGQQVTLRCSSQSGHNTVSWYQQALGQGPQFIFQYYREEENGRGNFPPRFSGLQFPNYSSELNVNALELDDSALYLCASSLWGGVTEAFFGQGTRLTVV.

The chain joins TRBV4-3 to TRBJ2-1, with D possibly being TRBD1 (5 bases). In germline, CDR1 is LGHNA, CDR2 YSLEER. This CDR3 is built from 15 residues. Deletions cut 0 bases from V and 3 bases from J, with 9 bases between. CDR3 sequence reads: CASSQDRTIYNEQFF. The CDR3 coding sequence is TGCGCCAGCAGCCAAGATCGGACAATCTACAATGAGCAGTTCTTC.

This chain links TRBV10-2 with TRBJ2-7; D is unclear. From germline, CDR1 is WSHSY and CDR2 SAAADI. Trimming pared 4 bases from V and 0 bases from J, leaving 13 bases between. The CDR3 runs 15 residues. In DNA, the CDR3 is TGCGCCAGCAGTGGAACTGGCGGTTACTCCTACGAGCAGTACGTC. Translating it yields CASSGTGGYSYEQYV.

This chain connects TRBV29-1 to TRBJ1-1; no clear D gene. Between the trimmed V and J ends, which lost 3 bases and 4 bases, there was a span of 9 bases. The germline V gene encodes CDR1 SQVTM and CDR2 ANQGSEA. The CDR3 has 12 residues. CDR3 protein: CSVDTPTTEAFF. The CDR3 nucleotides read TGCAGCGTTGACACTCCAACCACTGAAGCTTTCTTT.

Written as DNA, the CDR3 is TGTGCCAGCAGCAAGGGGACTAGCGGGGGCGGAAACAATGAGCAGTTCTTC. Encoded protein: CASSKGTSGGGNNEQFF. The chain has TRBV7-2 and TRBJ2-1; the match to TRBD2 covers 14 bases. Losses at the gene ends were 5 bases for V and 5 bases for J; bases not matched to a gene: 8. CDR3 length equals 17 residues. Germline V gene sequence: CDR1 SGHTA, CDR2 FQGNSA.

The rearrangement joins TRBV5-1 to TRBJ2-5; a weak D match, TRBD2 (7 bases). The V gene lost 3 bases and the J gene lost 4 bases, with 16 bases spanning the gap. This CDR3 spans 15 amino acids. Germline V gene sequence: CDR1 SGHRS, CDR2 YFSETQ. CDR3 sequence: CASSSTGRVIETQYF. The CDR3 DNA follows: TGCGCCAGCAGCTCCACAGGGAGGGTGATAGAGACCCAGTACTTC. The full variable domain, with the rest looked up from reference TRBV5-1 and TRBJ2-5, is KAGVTQTPRYLIKTRGQQVTLSCSPISGHRSVSWYQQTPGQGLQFLFEYFSETQRNKGNFPGRFSGRQFSNSRSEMNVSTLELGDSALYLCASSSTGRVIETQYFGPGTRLLVL.

This rearrangement joins TRBV5-4 to TRBJ2-6; D not certain. Germline V gives CDR1 SGHNT, CDR2 YYREEE (reference sequence). The V gene lost 0 bases and the J gene lost 0 bases, with 4 bases spanning the gap. CDR3 length: 15 residues. The CDR3 region is CASSLVSSGANVLTF. The CDR3 DNA is TGTGCCAGCAGCTTGGTCAGCTCTGGGGCCAACGTCCTGACTTTC.

The genes are TRBV19 and TRBJ2-7; 8 bases are a match to TRBD1. V dropped 4 bases and J dropped 5; count of bases not matched to a gene: 10. Germline V gene data show CDR1 as LNHDA and CDR2 as SQIVND (reference sequence). This CDR3 has 15 residues. The CDR3 nucleotides are TGTGCCAGTAGTACCCGGACAGGGTTGTTCGACGAGCAGTACTTC. Amino acid sequence: CASSTRTGLFDEQYF. The whole variable domain, filled in from reference TRBV19 and TRBJ2-7, reads DGGITQSPKYLFRKEGQNVTLSCEQNLNHDAMYWYRQDPGQGLRLIYYSQIVNDFQKGDIAEGYSVSREKKESFPLTVTSAQKNPTAFYLCASSTRTGLFDEQYFGPGTRLTVT.

Here the CDR3 reads CASSQDSLLTDTQYF. The CDR3 DNA sequence: TGTGCCAGCAGCCAAGACTCACTCCTCACAGATACGCAGTATTTT. The chain couples TRBV3-1 (or the pseudogene TRBV3-2) to TRBJ2-3; unclear D gene. Between the trimmed V and J ends, which lost 0 bases and 2 bases, there was a span of 9 bases. CDR3 length: 15 residues. In germline, CDR1 is LGHDT, CDR2 YNNKEL (reference sequence).

The V gene is TRBV7-2, the J gene TRBJ2-1; D gene ambiguous. Germline V gene sequence: CDR1 SGHTA, CDR2 FQGNSA. V was shortened by 4 bases and J by 10 bases, with 11 bases between the two germline ends. The CDR3 is 12 amino acids. This CDR3 reads CASSSYTKEQFF. For the CDR3, the DNA is TGTGCCAGCAGCTCTTACACCAAGGAGCAGTTCTTC.

This chain links TRBV7-3 with TRBJ2-1; 9 nucleotides align to TRBD1. Per germline, CDR1 SGHTA and CDR2 FQGTGA. This CDR3 contains 14 residues. V lost 4 bases, J lost 6 bases, and 4 bases stayed unmatched. The DNA for the CDR3 is TGTGCCAGCAGCTACACAGGGGGCCCCAATGAGCAGTTCTTC. It encodes CASSYTGGPNEQFF.

The rearrangement uses TRBV3-1 (or the pseudogene TRBV3-2) and TRBJ1-2, with D perhaps matching TRBD1 (5 bases). This CDR3 has 12 amino acids. The V gene lost 4 bases and the J gene lost 7 bases, with 10 bases spanning the gap. Germline V gives CDR1 LGHDT, CDR2 YNNKEL (reference sequence). The CDR3 DNA follows: TGTGCCAGCAGCCGACGGGGGGGTGGCTACACCTTC. Translating gives CASSRRGGGYTF.

The chain uses TRBV11-3 and TRBJ2-1; 11 bases line up with TRBD2. This CDR3 spans 19 amino acids. Germline CDR1 SGHNT, CDR2 YENEEA. With V trimmed by 5 bases and J by 4 bases, 16 bases remained unmatched. The CDR3 reads CASSPRGGLAVGGYNEQFF. Written as DNA, the CDR3 is TGTGCCAGCAGCCCCCGAGGGGGACTAGCGGTTGGGGGTTACAATGAGCAGTTCTTC.

J is TRBJ1-2 and V is TRBV6-5; 7 nucleotides agree with TRBD1. Germline values: CDR1 MNHEY, CDR2 SVGAGI. This CDR3 region has 14 residues. V was clipped by 6 bases and J by 0 bases; unmatched bases: 4. Written as DNA, the CDR3 is TGTGCCAGCAGAAGACAGGGACCTAACTATGGCTACACCTTC. It translates to CASRRQGPNYGYTF.

The chain has TRBV19 and TRBJ2-2; D unclear. V lost 3 bases to trimming and J lost 0 bases, with 5 bases between them. CDR1 and CDR2 from the germline V gene are LNHDA and SQIVND (reference sequence). The CDR3 is 14 amino acids. CDR3 region: CASSIVANTGELFF. CDR3 bases: TGTGCCAGTAGTATTGTAGCGAACACCGGGGAGCTGTTTTTT. Together with reference TRBV19 and TRBJ2-2, the CDR3 gives the full variable domain: DGGITQSPKYLFRKEGQNVTLSCEQNLNHDAMYWYRQDPGQGLRLIYYSQIVNDFQKGDIAEGYSVSREKKESFPLTVTSAQKNPTAFYLCASSIVANTGELFFGEGSRLTVL.

The V and J genes are TRBV4-1 and TRBJ2-5, with 15 bases that match TRBD2. Germline V gene lookup returns CDR1 MGHRA and CDR2 YSYEKL. V lost 3 bases, J lost 3 bases, and 8 bases stayed unmatched. The CDR3 contains 18 residues. DNA of the CDR3: TGCGCCAGCAGCCAGCTAGGACTAGCGGGAGGGGGTAAAGAGACCCAGTACTTC. It encodes CASSQLGLAGGGKETQYF.